These 15 T cell receptor beta chains were sequenced from one sample in a study of T cells in Graves' hyperthyroidism and ophthalmopathy. RNA transcripts were the template for amplifying TCR beta CDR3 regions. TCR CDR3 underwent first-round RT-PCR with the HTBI primer set. TCRdb ran MiXCR on the multiplex PCR reads and lists one entry per CDR3 protein. There are about 640,000 distinct CDR3 sequences in the sample; less than 25% occur only once, and about 34% lies in the top ten. The sequencing sample was made of blood. These receptors originate from a man aged 25-45 years with Graves' ophthalmopathy.

With regard to this clonotype: A clone one base away is much larger, so this may be a read error. The rearrangement links TRBV5-8 to TRBJ1-1, with D tentatively TRBD1 (6 bases). The CDR3 runs 15 residues. From germline, CDR1 is SGHTS and CDR2 YDEGEE. For the CDR3, the DNA is TGTTCCAGCAGCTTTACCGGGACACTCAACACTGAAGCTTTCTTT. It translates to CSSSFTGTLNTEAFF.

The chain carries TRBV28 and TRBJ2-2; D may be TRBD2 (5 bases). Germline V gene data show CDR1 as MDHEN and CDR2 as SYDVKM. This CDR3 is 14 amino acids long. V lost 4 bases to trimming and J lost 2 bases, with 8 bases between them. This CDR3 reads CASSSGINTGELFF. DNA for the CDR3: TGTGCCAGCAGTTCGGGAATAAACACCGGGGAGCTGTTTTTT.

This clonotype was recorded many times. The J gene is TRBJ1-3, the V gene TRBV30; D remains unclear. The CDR3 runs to 12 residues. V was cut by 8 bases and J by 1 base, with 9 bases left in between. Looked up from germline, CDR1 is GTSNPN and CDR2 is SVGIG (reference sequence). CDR3 sequence: CAHGLSGNTIYF. The CDR3 nucleotides read TGTGCCCATGGTCTTTCTGGAAACACCATATATTTT.

This clonotype came up many times. The genes are TRBV12-3 or TRBV12-4 and TRBJ2-1; TRBD2 aligns across 11 bases. The V segment lost 7 bases and the J segment 5 bases; nucleotides outside the gene matches: 4. This CDR3 is built from 14 residues. The CDR3 DNA is TGTGCCAGCATTGTGACTAGCGGGAACAATGAGCAGTTCTTC. Protein sequence: CASIVTSGNNEQFF.

This clonotype came up a few times. V and J are TRBV15 and TRBJ1-1, with a weak D call TRBD1 (5 bases). From germline, CDR1 is LNHNV and CDR2 YYDKDF (reference sequence). Between the trimmed V and J ends, which lost 4 bases and 0 bases, there was a span of 15 bases. The CDR3 spans 16 residues. In DNA form, the CDR3 reads TGTGCCACCAGCACCGGGGGTGGACCGATGAACACTGAAGCTTTCTTT. Its translation: CATSTGGGPMNTEAFF.

Note on this clonotype: This may be a read error, as it is one base from a much larger clone. The rearrangement links TRBV10-3 to TRBJ1-1, with 8 nucleotides matching TRBD1. Germline CDR1 ENHRY, CDR2 SYGVKD. The CDR3 is 12 residues long. The CDR3 DNA is TGTGCCATCAGGGCCGGGACAGGTGAAGCTTCCTTT. Its protein is CAIRAGTGEASF.

This clonotype has only a few counts. The rearrangement uses TRBV10-2 and TRBJ1-3, with no clear D. The CDR3 runs 17 residues. V was trimmed by 2 bases and J by 1 base, leaving 15 bases between them. Per germline, CDR1 WSHSY and CDR2 SAAADI. CDR3 sequence reads: CASSEPPGKRSGNTIYF. DNA of the CDR3: TGCGCCAGCAGTGAGCCCCCGGGGAAGAGGTCTGGAAACACCATATATTTT.

At least ten counts were recorded for this clonotype. The V and J genes are TRBV30 and TRBJ2-3, with a weak D call TRBD2 (6 bases). V lost 0 bases and J lost 5, with 12 bases in between. Germline-derived CDR1 and CDR2 are GTSNPN and SVGIG (reference sequence). The CDR3 contains 14 residues. The CDR3 nucleotides are TGTGCCTGGAGTGTAGGAGGGACTCAAGATACGCAGTATTTT. Its translation: CAWSVGGTQDTQYF.

This clonotype showed up just a few times. This chain joins TRBV24-1 and TRBJ2-5; D uncertain. CDR3 size: 14 residues. The germline V and J ends were trimmed by 4 bases and 5 bases, with 13 bases remaining between them. CDR1 and CDR2 (germline): KGHDR, SFDVKD. The CDR3 loop is CATSENGSPETQYF. In nucleotides, the CDR3 is TGTGCCACCAGTGAGAACGGAAGTCCGGAGACCCAGTACTTC.

The chain employs TRBV6-2 or TRBV6-3 and TRBJ2-3; the D is unclear. V dropped 5 bases and J dropped 2 bases, with 11 bases sitting between them. The CDR3 contains 14 residues. Germline-derived CDR1 and CDR2 are MNHEY and SVGEGT. The CDR3 DNA follows: TGTGCCAGCAGTCAAGGACCCAACACAGATACGCAGTATTTT. Translated, it gives CASSQGPNTDTQYF.

J is TRBJ2-7 and V is TRBV6-1, with TRBD1 matching 7 bases. Trimming cost V 1 base and J 0 bases; bases outside gene matches: 6. Germline assignment: CDR1 MNHNS and CDR2 SASEGT. The CDR3 is 16 residues long. The CDR3, as DNA: TGTGCCAGCAGTGAAGACAGGGGCCAACTCTCCTACGAGCAGTACTTC. Translated: CASSEDRGQLSYEQYF.

V gene TRBV20-1 combines with J gene TRBJ1-2; perhaps TRBD1 as D (5 bases). The CDR3 consists of 11 residues. V was cut by 0 bases and J by 7 bases, with 6 bases left in between. Germline V gives CDR1 DFQATT, CDR2 SNEGSKA (reference sequence). Here the CDR3 DNA reads TGCAGTGCTAGAGATGGGGCTGGCTACACCTTC. Its protein is CSARDGAGYTF.

This clonotype occurred a few times. This rearrangement joins TRBV12-3 or TRBV12-4 to TRBJ2-3; D not resolved. V gave up 4 bases and J gave up 10 bases, with 6 bases separating them. The CDR3 has 10 amino acids. This CDR3 reads CASSSSPQYF. CDR3 DNA sequence: TGTGCCAGCAGTTCCTCCCCGCAGTATTTT.

In its sample, this clonotype was seen many times. The junction departs from germline at one end; a sequencing error may be responsible. The genes are TRBV11-2 and TRBJ2-7; 8 positions match TRBD2. The CDR3 has 19 amino acids. CDR1 is SGHAT and CDR2 is FQNNGV in the germline V gene. DNA of the CDR3: TGTGCCAGCAGCTTAGATCTGCCCCCCTCTAGCGGGCCCTCCCACGAGCAGTACTTC. Translating it yields CASSLDLPPSSGPSHEQYF.

The chain has TRBV6-1 and TRBJ2-5, with 13 positions matching TRBD2. The germline gives CDR1 MNHNS, CDR2 SASEGT. V lost 6 bases to trimming and J lost 11 bases; unmatched junction nucleotides: 9. The CDR3 has 14 amino acids. The CDR3 nucleotides read TGTGCCAGCAGACCCGGGACTAGCGGGAATCGTCAGTACTTC. Its translation: CASRPGTSGNRQYF.